The rows below give T cell receptor beta chains drawn from one sample of a study of technical replicates of blood from a handful of donors. TCRdb keeps only in-frame clones here, not all; method: immunoSEQ multiplex PCR. The repertoire includes 45,000 to 50,000 clones, about 94% of them detected once, and 3% to 4% sits in the top ten. Specimen: PBMCs. The receptors originated from a human donor in good health. Some clones in this sample may be carry-over from other donors' samples. The CDR3 runs from the conserved cysteine through the conserved F or W. Clone size is given for some rows only: seen once, a few or many times, or a class if the clone is expanded.

V gene	clone size	J gene	CDR3 length	CDR3 protein
TRBV5-6	NA	TRBJ2-5	15	CASSLRGLHVETQYF
TRBV4-3	once	TRBJ1-6	16	CASSPDQEVANSPLHF
TRBV19	NA	TRBJ1-1	16	CASSIRGQGAFTEAFF
TRBV5-4	NA	TRBJ1-1	16	CASSRDYVGANTEAFF
TRBV20-1	NA	TRBJ2-1	11	CSANNYNEQFF
TRBV6-5	large	TRBJ2-1	15	CASSPTGTSRNEQFF
TRBV4-2	NA	TRBJ2-5	16	CASSQDQNSQGATQYF
TRBV27	NA	TRBJ2-7	16	CASSLWGTGGRYEQYF
TRBV19	NA	TRBJ1-4	14	CASSIGQVNEKLFF
TRBV5-1	NA	TRBJ1-4	15	CASSARQGTNEKLFF
TRBV18	NA	TRBJ2-5	14	CASSQQEGQETQYF
TRBV23-1	NA	TRBJ1-2	17	CASSPLGQGARSYGYTF
TRBV2	NA	TRBJ2-7	14	CASSIRTGVYEQYF
TRBV6-4	NA	TRBJ2-2	15	CASSPSGANTGELFF
TRBV4-2	NA	TRBJ1-6	14	CASSQRDTAYPLHF
TRBV2	NA	TRBJ2-7	14	CASSDQGHVYEQYF
TRBV6-1	NA	TRBJ1-6	13	CASRGQANSPLHF
TRBV11-1	once	TRBJ2-6	14	CASSPEAGANVLTF
TRBV4-1	once	TRBJ2-1	15	CASSPDRGIYNEQFF
TRBV9	once	TRBJ2-1	14	CASGAGGPYNEQFF
TRBV4-2	NA	TRBJ1-5	15	CASSQVTGQSQPQHF
TRBV30	NA	TRBJ2-2	16	CAWSYELAGGPGELFF
TRBV7-9	NA	TRBJ1-5	16	CASSRASGSRDQPQHF
TRBV5-4	NA	TRBJ2-3	14	CASSPRRAGDTQYF
TRBV19	once	TRBJ1-4	14	CASSYILQGEKLFF
TRBV13	NA	TRBJ2-7	14	CASSLGAGVPEQYF
TRBV6-1	NA	TRBJ1-1	15	CASSAHGGTDGEAFF
TRBV4-3	NA	TRBJ2-2	14	CASSLGLNTGELFF